These 25 T cell receptor beta chains were sequenced from one sample in a study of regulatory T cells in long-lasting Graves disease (TCRdb year 2021). Library creation used multiplex PCR. Sequencing relied on an Illumina HiSeq 4000. CDR3 regions were amplified by Arm-PCR with iRepertoire HTBI primers to construct TCR beta libraries. TCRdb took the public reads, trimmed them with fastp at Q25, ran MiXCR for clone calling and kept in-frame beta chains. Each record represents a unique CDR3 protein, reported with the most common genes and DNA among its rows. The sample table contains 550,000 to 650,000 distinct CDR3 sequences; only one count was recorded for 15% to 20% of them. The ten biggest clones cover more than 10% of the sample. Interpreted using the paper, the time point label stands for: newly diagnosed GD, antithyroid drugs for less than 3 months. For both TCR sequencing and RNA sequencing, RNA was extracted from PBMCs using TRIzol.

These data were also filed under a second study, of T cells in Graves' hyperthyroidism and ophthalmopathy.

Source: peripheral blood mononuclear cells (PBMCs), taken at new diagnosis, from a patient treated with antithyroid drugs. Receptors originate from a man between 18 and 29 years old with Graves disease. Donor details come from another sample of the same person, matched by shared clones.

The rearrangement links TRBV19 to TRBJ1-1, with a possible D match to TRBD1 (5 bases). Between the trimmed V and J ends, which lost 5 bases and 10 bases, there was a span of 11 bases. The CDR3 is 11 amino acids. CDR1 LNHDA and CDR2 SQIVND come from the germline V gene (reference sequence). CDR3 sequence (DNA): TGTGCCAGTAGTGTAGGGACGGGAGCTTTCTTT. This codes for CASSVGTGAFF.

This clonotype was found a few times. The chain combines TRBV7-9 with TRBJ2-1; D may correspond to TRBD1 or TRBD2 (5 bases each). The CDR3 runs to 15 residues. V was cut by 5 bases and J by 4 bases, with 15 bases left in between. CDR1 and CDR2 (germline): SEHNR, FQNEAQ (reference sequence). CDR3 protein: CASSRDGMGYNEQFF. The CDR3 bases are TGTGCCAGCAGCCGGGACGGGATGGGTTACAATGAGCAGTTCTTC.

The chain is built from TRBV25-1 and TRBJ2-1, with 7 nucleotides matching TRBD2. V lost 6 bases and J lost 8; bases outside the gene matches: 16. Germline CDR1 reads MGHDK; CDR2 reads SYGVNS. The CDR3 runs to 16 residues. The CDR3 DNA reads as TGTGCCAGCAGCCCCTGGGACCCCCCTCGGGAGGATGAGCAGTTCTTC. It encodes CASSPWDPPREDEQFF.

The table lists this clonotype with many counts. The rearrangement joins TRBV6-2 or TRBV6-3 to TRBJ2-3, with unresolved D. The CDR3 is 13 amino acids. Deletions cut 7 bases from V and 2 bases from J, with 10 bases between. Germline lookup yields CDR1 MNHEY and CDR2 SVGEGT. This CDR3 is CASIGPNTDTQYF. For the CDR3, the DNA is TGTGCCAGCATCGGACCGAACACAGATACGCAGTATTTT.

Ten or more counts support this clonotype. The chain recombines TRBV20-1 with TRBJ1-2; a possible D gene is TRBD1 (5 bases). The ends were cut back, 6 bases at V and 3 bases at J, with 20 bases in the middle. Germline V lookup: CDR1 DFQATT, CDR2 SNEGSKA (reference sequence). The CDR3 has 15 residues. The CDR3 is CSAQRDGGTHYGYTF. The CDR3 DNA reads TGCAGTGCCCAGCGGGACGGAGGAACCCACTATGGCTACACCTTC.

In this sample, this clonotype turned up many times. The rearrangement uses TRBV12-3 or TRBV12-4 and TRBJ2-6; 7 bases map to TRBD2. There are 15 residues in the CDR3. Trimming cost V 5 bases and J 4 bases; bases outside gene matches: 5. The CDR3 spells CASSPRGLGANVLTF. In DNA, the CDR3 is TGTGCCAGCAGTCCGCGGGGGTTGGGGGCCAACGTCCTGACTTTC.

This clonotype was detected ten times or more. The rearrangement joins TRBV7-9 to TRBJ2-7; 7 nucleotides line up with TRBD2. This CDR3 spans 16 amino acids. V was pared by 4 bases and J by 9 bases, with 18 bases of the junction left unmatched. CDR1 is SEHNR and CDR2 is FQNEAQ in the germline V gene (reference sequence). DNA of the CDR3: TGTGCCAGCAGCTCGACTGGCCGGGAGGATCCACTACGGCAGTACTTC. This sequence encodes CASSSTGREDPLRQYF. Together with reference TRBV7-9 and TRBJ2-7, the CDR3 gives the full variable domain: DTGVSQNPRHKITKRGQNVTFRCDPISEHNRLYWYRQTLGQGPEFLTYFQNEAQLEKSRLLSDRFSAERPKGSFSTLEIQRTEQGDSAMYLCASSSTGREDPLRQYFGPGTRLTVT.

Many counts were recorded for this clonotype. The J gene is TRBJ2-3, the V gene TRBV3-1; 13 bases agree with TRBD2. The germline CDR1 and CDR2 sequences are LGHDT and YNNKEL (reference sequence). The CDR3 covers 16 residues. V lost 3 bases, J lost 4 bases, and 4 bases stayed unmatched. CDR3 region: CASSHGGLAGADTQYF. The CDR3 region has the DNA TGTGCCAGCAGCCATGGTGGACTAGCGGGAGCAGATACGCAGTATTTT.

This clonotype occurred many times. The chain recombines TRBV5-1 with TRBJ1-5, with D perhaps matching TRBD1 (6 bases). Germline V gene lookup returns CDR1 SGHRS and CDR2 YFSETQ. This CDR3 contains 14 residues. The germline V and J ends were trimmed by 4 bases and 5 bases, with 13 bases remaining between them. The chain's CDR3 is CASSLDSTDQPQHF. CDR3 in DNA: TGCGCCAGCAGCCTGGACAGTACAGATCAGCCCCAGCATTTT.

This clonotype was picked up a small number of times. V gene TRBV3-1 combines with J gene TRBJ1-6, with a tentative D call TRBD1 (5 bases). This CDR3 is 16 amino acids long. Germline CDR1 LGHDT, CDR2 YNNKEL (reference sequence). The V and J ends lost 5 bases and 9 bases respectively, with 20 bases between them. The CDR3 reads CASSGPEGAGGSPLHF. In DNA, the CDR3 is TGTGCCAGCAGCGGCCCAGAAGGGGCGGGGGGTTCACCCCTCCACTTT. Filled out from reference TRBV3-1 and TRBJ1-6, the complete variable domain reads DTAVSQTPKYLVTQMGNDKSIKCEQNLGHDTMYWYKQDSKKFLKIMFSYNNKELIINETVPNRFSPKSPDKAHLNLHINSLELGDSAVYFCASSGPEGAGGSPLHFGNGTRLTVT.

DNA for the CDR3: TGTGCCAGCAGTCCACAGGGACCGAGAGAGACCCAGTACTTC. Translating it yields CASSPQGPRETQYF. The gene calls are TRBV12-3 or TRBV12-4 and TRBJ2-5; D may be TRBD1 (6 bases). The V gene lost 5 bases and the J gene lost 4 bases, with 14 bases spanning the gap. The CDR3 extends over 14 amino acids.

This clonotype was seen repeatedly, ten times or more. This chain joins TRBV7-2 and TRBJ2-7; perhaps D is TRBD1 or TRBD2 (5 bases each). CDR1 SGHTA and CDR2 FQGNSA come from the germline V gene. The V end was cut by 2 bases, the J end by 8 bases, with 10 bases between. This CDR3 region has 12 residues. DNA of the CDR3: TGTGCCAGCAGCTTAAGCGAGGGACAGCAGTACTTC. Its protein product is CASSLSEGQQYF.

This clonotype was counted many times. V usage is TRBV12-3 or TRBV12-4 and J usage is TRBJ2-3; D not certain. V was cut by 8 bases and J by 2 bases, with 8 bases left in between. The CDR3 covers 12 residues. This CDR3 is CASGPVTDTQYF. For the CDR3, the DNA is TGTGCCAGCGGACCGGTCACAGATACGCAGTATTTT.

This clonotype was counted only a few times. This chain joins TRBV6-5 and TRBJ2-5, with D possibly being TRBD1 (6 bases). Trimming left V 2 bases short and J 4 bases short, with 17 bases between. This CDR3 comprises 16 residues. Germline CDR1 reads MNHEY; CDR2 reads SVGAGI. CDR3: CASSYDGRGPRETQYF. The CDR3 DNA reads as TGTGCCAGCAGTTACGACGGCAGGGGTCCCAGAGAGACCCAGTACTTC.

The CDR3 region has the DNA TGCGCCAGCACCCTCGGTCGGGCAGCCTCTGGCTACACCTTC. It yields the protein CASTLGRAASGYTF. The rearrangement joins TRBV4-1 to TRBJ1-2; D is uncertain. CDR3 length: 14 amino acids. Trimming shortened V by 7 bases and J by 7 bases, and 19 bases separated the two germline ends. Germline lookup yields CDR1 MGHRA and CDR2 YSYEKL.

Ten or more counts support this clonotype. This rearrangement joins TRBV12-3 or TRBV12-4 to TRBJ1-4; no clear D. There are 13 residues in the CDR3. The V and J ends lost 3 bases and 6 bases respectively, with 8 bases between them. CDR3 in amino acids: CASSFKLDEKLFF. The CDR3, as DNA: TGTGCCAGCAGTTTTAAGCTCGATGAAAAACTGTTTTTT.

This clonotype has just a few counts. J is TRBJ1-3 and V is TRBV24-1; D uncertain. Germline CDR1 reads KGHDR; CDR2 reads SFDVKD. The CDR3 sequence is 13 residues long. V was trimmed by 4 bases and J by 5 bases, leaving 8 bases between them. CDR3 bases: TGTGCCACCAGTGAAACAGCTCGAAACACCATATATTTT. Amino acid sequence: CATSETARNTIYF.

This clonotype was counted many times. The chain recombines TRBV7-8 with TRBJ2-7; 7 positions agree with TRBD1. CDR1 is SGHVS, CDR2 FQNEAQ, per germline. This CDR3 spans 17 amino acids. Germline trimming cut 0 bases from V and 2 bases from J; bases unmatched to any gene: 10. In DNA, the CDR3 is TGTGCCAGCAGCTTAGCGTCCACGGGGACAGCAACCTACGAGCAGTACTTC. As protein: CASSLASTGTATYEQYF.

This clonotype showed up many times. The gene calls are TRBV20-1 and TRBJ2-1; the match to TRBD2 covers 9 bases. Germline lookup yields CDR1 DFQATT and CDR2 SNEGSKA (reference sequence). V lost 2 bases to trimming and J lost 7 bases; unmatched junction nucleotides: 3. The CDR3 is made up of 13 amino acids. The CDR3 sequence: CSARLAGLNEQFF. DNA for the CDR3: TGCAGTGCTAGACTAGCGGGACTGAATGAGCAGTTCTTC.

This clonotype was counted ten times or more. V and J are TRBV20-1 and TRBJ1-1; a possible D gene is TRBD1 (6 bases). V lost 3 bases and J lost 4, with 15 bases in between. The CDR3 contains 14 residues. CDR1 DFQATT and CDR2 SNEGSKA come from the germline V gene (reference sequence). The CDR3 loop reads CSARKAQGATEAFF. Here the CDR3 DNA reads TGCAGTGCTAGGAAAGCACAGGGAGCCACTGAAGCTTTCTTT.

This clonotype turned up a few times. The chain couples TRBV20-1 to TRBJ2-7; 14 bases agree with TRBD2. Germline CDR1 DFQATT, CDR2 SNEGSKA (reference sequence). The CDR3 has 14 amino acids. Unmatched junction bases numbered 3, after V lost 3 bases and J lost 5 bases. CDR3 residues: CSARTSGRANEQYF. The CDR3 DNA is TGCAGTGCTAGGACTAGCGGGAGGGCCAACGAGCAGTACTTC.

There are many counts of this clonotype. V is TRBV7-9 and J is TRBJ2-5, with D perhaps TRBD2 (5 bases). The CDR3 runs to 12 residues. Trimming pared 5 bases from V and 7 bases from J, leaving 11 bases between. Germline CDR1 reads SEHNR; CDR2 reads FQNEAQ (reference sequence). CDR3 bases: TGTGCCAGCAGCCCCGGGGAAGGGACCCAGTACTTC. It encodes CASSPGEGTQYF.

The rearrangement joins TRBV7-9 to TRBJ1-1; 12 bases map to TRBD1. Germline CDR1 SEHNR, CDR2 FQNEAQ (reference sequence). Trimming at V came to 5 bases and at J to 5 bases, leaving 12 bases not matched to a gene. The CDR3 sequence is 17 residues long. The CDR3 sequence is CASSQWDRGPGGTEAFF. CDR3 nucleotides: TGTGCCAGCAGCCAATGGGACAGGGGGCCGGGGGGGACTGAAGCTTTCTTT.

This clonotype was detected a few times. The chain is built from TRBV24-1 and TRBJ2-2; D possibly uses TRBD1 or TRBD2 (5 bases each). The CDR3 is 16 amino acids. V gave up 4 bases and J gave up 4 bases, with 15 bases separating them. CDR1 KGHDR and CDR2 SFDVKD come from the germline V gene. The CDR3 sequence is CATSEWDGVSTGELFF. In DNA form, the CDR3 reads TGTGCCACCAGTGAATGGGACGGGGTCTCCACCGGGGAGCTGTTTTTT.

This clonotype was detected ten times or more. This rearrangement joins TRBV12-5 to TRBJ2-7; D call uncertain. CDR1 and CDR2 from the germline V gene are LGHNT and FRNRAP. Trimming shortened V by 0 bases and J by 5 bases, and 8 bases separated the two germline ends. There are 13 residues in the CDR3. CDR3 sequence reads: CASGLVPRHEQYF. The CDR3 DNA reads as TGTGCTAGTGGTTTGGTACCGCGCCACGAGCAGTACTTC.